These T cell receptor beta chains were read from a single sample in a study of T cell responses to AZD1222 COVID-19 vaccine. Profiling relied on immunoSEQ multiplex PCR, and the TCRdb table lists in-frame clones only, not all of them. The sample has some 200,000 clones; approximately 91% are singletons. Specimen: peripheral blood, collected on day 0 of AZD1222 vaccination. The receptor source for this set is an adult in good health. Both conserved end residues are part of each CDR3. The D gene is left open where the match is weak. Clone size, where shown, is once, few, many, or a class for clones that have expanded.

cdr3_length	clone_size	v_call	d_call	j_call	cdr3_aa	cdr3_nt
15	-	TRBV4-3	-	TRBJ1-6	CASSQDRGGNSPLHF	TGCGCCAGCAGCCAAGATCGCGGCGGCAATTCACCCCTCCACTTT
19	-	TRBV19	TRBD1	TRBJ2-1	CASSIVHLGQAGPYNEQFF	TGTGCCAGTAGTATAGTCCATCTAGGACAGGCAGGCCCCTACAATGAGCAGTTCTTC
14	-	TRBV20-1	-	TRBJ1-5	CSASVGGGNQPQHF	TGCAGTGCTAGTGTTGGGGGTGGCAATCAGCCCCAGCATTTT
13	-	TRBV9	TRBD1	TRBJ2-7	CASSGGTATEQYF	TGTGCCAGCAGCGGAGGGACAGCTACAGAGCAGTACTTC
14	-	TRBV5-8	-	TRBJ1-2	CASSRFTGLDGYTF	TGTGCCAGCAGCCGCTTCACAGGGCTGGATGGCTACACCTTC
15	-	TRBV6-5	-	TRBJ2-1	CATGGHDFSYNEQFF	TGTGCCACCGGGGGCCACGACTTTTCCTACAATGAGCAGTTCTTC
14	-	TRBV5-5	-	TRBJ1-2	CASSLDGRGPGYTF	TGTGCCAGCAGCTTGGATGGTCGGGGGCCTGGCTACACCTTC
13	-	TRBV12-5	-	TRBJ2-1	CASGPPGWNEQFF	TGTGCTAGTGGTCCACCGGGGTGGAATGAGCAGTTCTTC
16	-	TRBV10-3	-	TRBJ1-3	CAISTDWDARGNTIYF	TGTGCCATCAGCACGGACTGGGATGCCCGAGGAAACACCATATATTTT
16	-	TRBV27	-	TRBJ1-4	CASSLGRVWPNEKLFF	TGTGCCAGCAGTTTAGGCAGGGTGTGGCCCAATGAAAAACTGTTTTTT
12	-	TRBV5-1	-	TRBJ1-1	CASSRMGTEAFF	TGCGCCAGCAGCAGGATGGGGACTGAAGCTTTCTTT
16	-	TRBV4-1	-	TRBJ1-3	CASSVWTDLSGNTIYF	TGCGCCAGCAGCGTTTGGACAGATTTATCAGGAAACACCATATATTTT
14	-	TRBV7-2	-	TRBJ2-3	CASSPRGDTDTQYF	TGTGCCAGCAGCCCTAGAGGTGACACTGATACGCAGTATTTT
15	-	TRBV5-1	TRBD1	TRBJ2-7	CASSLPGGAVDEQYF	TGCGCCAGCAGCCTACCAGGGGGCGCGGTGGACGAGCAGTACTTC
15	once	TRBV28	-	TRBJ2-7	CASSFMGTGLSEQYF	TGTGCCAGCAGTTTTATGGGGACGGGATTGTCCGAGCAGTACTTC
14	once	TRBV4-2	TRBD1	TRBJ1-2	CASSQDQGARGYTF	TGTGCCAGCAGCCAAGATCAGGGGGCACGGGGCTACACCTTC
14	-	TRBV7-9	-	TRBJ1-2	CASSLGGYNYGYTF	TGTGCCAGCAGCTTAGGAGGTTATAACTATGGCTACACCTTC
13	-	TRBV9	-	TRBJ1-5	CASSGLTNQPQHF	TGTGCCAGCTCCGGACTTACCAATCAGCCCCAGCATTTT
16	-	TRBV9	-	TRBJ2-1	CASSVAGSATYNEQFF	TGTGCCAGCAGCGTAGCCGGGAGTGCAACCTACAATGAGCAGTTCTTC
16	-	TRBV30	TRBD2	TRBJ2-7	CAWSGSGTSGVYEQYF	TGTGCCTGGAGTGGCTCTGGGACTAGCGGGGTCTACGAGCAGTACTTC
18	-	TRBV10-3	-	TRBJ2-2	CAIRQNENGVPDTGELFF	TGTGCCATCAGGCAAAACGAAAACGGCGTCCCGGACACCGGGGAGCTGTTTTTT
17	-	TRBV7-9	-	TRBJ2-2	CASSSASAGANTGELFF	TGTGCCAGCTCCAGCGCCTCGGCAGGGGCGAACACCGGGGAGCTGTTTTTT
15	-	TRBV28	TRBD1	TRBJ1-5	CASRPNRGGGQPQHF	TGTGCCAGCAGGCCGAACAGGGGCGGCGGTCAGCCCCAGCATTTT
16	-	TRBV5-1	TRBD1	TRBJ1-2	CASSLEPGQGAYGYTF	TGCGCCAGCAGCTTGGAACCGGGACAGGGGGCCTATGGCTACACCTTC
13	-	TRBV2	TRBD1	TRBJ2-7	CASSPYDRDEQYF	TGTGCCAGCAGTCCTTACGACAGGGACGAGCAGTACTTC
12	-	TRBV6-5	-	TRBJ1-2	CASRHGQYGYTF	TGTGCCAGCAGACATGGACAGTACGGCTACACCTTC
14	-	TRBV7-2	-	TRBJ2-4	CASSLAGRVDVQYF	TGTGCCAGCAGCTTAGCGGGCAGGGTGGACGTTCAGTACTTC
17	few	TRBV7-2	TRBD2	TRBJ2-2	CASSLAPAGVRPGELFF	TGTGCCAGCAGCTTAGCGCCTGCGGGAGTGAGGCCCGGGGAGCTGTTTTTT
15	-	TRBV27	TRBD2	TRBJ2-7	CASRLAGGVSYEQYF	TGTGCCAGCAGACTAGCGGGGGGCGTCTCCTACGAGCAGTACTTC
16	-	TRBV11-1	TRBD1	TRBJ1-6	CASSLSRTGWNSPLHF	TGTGCCAGCAGCTTATCGCGGACAGGGTGGAATTCACCCCTCCACTTT
15	-	TRBV6-1	-	TRBJ1-6	CASSEGRVGSSPLHF	TGTGCCAGCAGTGAAGGGAGGGTCGGTAGTTCACCCCTCCACTTT
17	-	TRBV28	-	TRBJ2-3	CASSATQGQRAGGTQYF	TGTGCCAGCAGTGCAACACAGGGCCAACGGGCTGGTGGTACGCAGTATTTT
14	-	TRBV29-1	-	TRBJ2-2	CSVGGQRNTGELFF	TGCAGCGTTGGGGGTCAGAGGAACACCGGGGAGCTGTTTTTT
14	-	TRBV10-3	-	TRBJ1-2	CAISVRETNYGYTF	TGTGCCATCAGTGTACGGGAAACAAACTATGGCTACACCTTC
17	-	TRBV6-4	TRBD1	TRBJ1-2	CASSASDGQGDGYGYTF	TGTGCCAGCAGTGCAAGTGATGGACAGGGGGATGGCTATGGCTACACCTTC
15	-	TRBV7-9	-	TRBJ2-7	CASSLGVSGIFEQYF	TGTGCCAGCAGCTTAGGGGTTAGCGGCATCTTTGAGCAGTACTTC
15	-	TRBV5-5	-	TRBJ1-5	CASSRSPGHDQPQHF	TGTGCCAGCAGCAGGTCACCGGGGCACGATCAGCCCCAGCATTTT
12	-	TRBV3-1/TRBV3-2	-	TRBJ1-2	CASSLSDYGYTF	TGTGCCAGCAGCCTATCAGACTATGGCTACACCTTC